Presented here are 9 T cell receptor beta chains from one specimen sequenced in a study of identical twins. TCRdb reprocessed the 5' RACE reads with MiXCR, giving one entry per CDR3 protein. The sample consists of roughly 240,000 distinct CDR3 sequences, 5.5% to 7% of them appearing once. The sample was also reused in another study, on yellow fever vaccine responses in identical twins.

The sequenced sample consisted of memory (CD45RO+) T cells sorted from blood. Every receptor here comes from a woman aged 18-29 years in good health.

The chain uses TRBV6-1 and TRBJ2-7; D not certain. Trimming left V 2 bases short and J 0 bases short, with 11 bases between. Germline CDR1 is MNHNS and CDR2 is SASEGT. The CDR3 is made up of 15 amino acids. The CDR3 protein is CASSETMGSSYEQYV. As DNA, the CDR3 is TGTGCCAGCAGTGAAACAATGGGGTCCTCCTACGAGCAGTACGTC.

This clonotype has ten or more counts. This chain uses TRBV12-5 with TRBJ2-1, with a tentative D call TRBD1 (6 bases). The germline V gene encodes CDR1 LGHNT and CDR2 FRNRAP. This CDR3 is 13 amino acids long. Trimming pared 7 bases from V and 5 bases from J, leaving 12 bases between. CDR3 sequence (DNA): TGTGCTAGTGATCCGACAGGCCACAATGAGCAGTTCTTC. It encodes CASDPTGHNEQFF.

Ten or more counts support this clonotype. The chain carries TRBV28 and TRBJ2-2; tentative D call: TRBD2 (6 bases). This CDR3 is built from 14 residues. The V end lost 10 bases, the J end lost 5 bases, and 17 bases lay between the germline ends. In germline, CDR1 is MDHEN, CDR2 SYDVKM. The CDR3 loop reads CATARPGLTGELFF. CDR3 nucleotides: TGTGCCACCGCGAGGCCGGGACTTACCGGGGAGCTGTTTTTT.

In this sample, this clonotype turned up many times. The chain joins TRBV20-1 to TRBJ2-3; weak D call: TRBD2 (5 bases). Trimming took off 5 bases at V and 0 bases at J, with 12 bases between the two ends. Germline V gene sequence: CDR1 DFQATT, CDR2 SNEGSKA (reference sequence). The CDR3 totals 14 residues. This CDR3 reads CSAHKRPSTDTQYF. The CDR3, as DNA: TGCAGTGCTCACAAGCGGCCTAGCACAGATACGCAGTATTTT.

This clonotype was seen a few times. The rearrangement uses TRBV5-5 and TRBJ1-3; 7 bases align to TRBD1. Trimming took 1 base from V and 4 from J; bases not matched to a gene: 5. CDR3 length: 15 residues. Germline lookup yields CDR1 SGHKS and CDR2 YYEKEE (reference sequence). The CDR3 sequence: CASSLTGAYGNTIYF. The DNA for the CDR3 is TGTGCCAGCAGCTTGACAGGGGCGTACGGAAACACCATATATTTT.

The table lists this clonotype with many counts. The V and J genes are TRBV12-3 or TRBV12-4 and TRBJ2-1; 8 nucleotides line up with TRBD2. Trimming cost V 5 bases and J 7 bases; bases outside gene matches: 10. This CDR3 spans 15 amino acids. CDR3 bases: TGTGCCAGCAGTCTCGGGGGGGGCCCCACTAATGAGCAGTTCTTC. As protein: CASSLGGGPTNEQFF.

This clonotype came up many times. The chain employs TRBV20-1 and TRBJ2-7; TRBD1 might be the D (5 bases). V was trimmed by 7 bases and J by 5 bases, leaving 12 bases between them. The CDR3 contains 11 residues. Germline V gene data show CDR1 as DFQATT and CDR2 as SNEGSKA (reference sequence). The CDR3 region has the DNA TGCAGTGGGTCCCAGGGCCACGAGCAGTACTTC. Its protein product is CSGSQGHEQYF.

This clonotype appeared a few times. V gene TRBV18 combines with J gene TRBJ2-7, with 9 positions matching TRBD1. The length of the CDR3 is 15 residues. V shed 3 bases and J 2 bases; nucleotides not matched to a gene: 5. Per germline, CDR1 KGHSH and CDR2 LQKENI. The CDR3 is CASSPRDRATYEQYF. The CDR3 nucleotides are TGTGCCAGCTCACCGCGGGACAGGGCTACCTACGAGCAGTACTTC.

This clonotype was counted only a few times. Here the CDR3 reads CASRNFSDRLAYEQYV. CDR3 DNA sequence: TGTGCCAGCAGAAACTTCTCGGACAGGCTAGCCTACGAGCAGTACGTC. The chain recombines TRBV28 with TRBJ2-7; 7 bases agree with TRBD1. V shed 6 bases, J shed 2 bases, and the junction held 13 bases outside the gene matches. Germline CDR1 MDHEN, CDR2 SYDVKM. The CDR3 is 16 residues long.